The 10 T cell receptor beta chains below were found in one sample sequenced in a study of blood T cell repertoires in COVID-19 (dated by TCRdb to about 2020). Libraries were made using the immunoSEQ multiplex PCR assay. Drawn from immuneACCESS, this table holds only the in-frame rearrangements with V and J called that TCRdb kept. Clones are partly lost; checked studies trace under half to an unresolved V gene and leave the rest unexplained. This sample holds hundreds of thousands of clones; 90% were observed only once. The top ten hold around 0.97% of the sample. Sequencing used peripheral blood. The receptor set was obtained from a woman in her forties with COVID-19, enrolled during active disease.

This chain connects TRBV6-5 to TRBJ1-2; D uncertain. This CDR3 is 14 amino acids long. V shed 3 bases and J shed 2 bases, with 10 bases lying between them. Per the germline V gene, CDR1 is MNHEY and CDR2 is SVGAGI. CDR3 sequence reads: CASSYRTGNYGYTF. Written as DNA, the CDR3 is TGTGCCAGCAGTTATCGGACGGGGAACTATGGCTACACCTTC.

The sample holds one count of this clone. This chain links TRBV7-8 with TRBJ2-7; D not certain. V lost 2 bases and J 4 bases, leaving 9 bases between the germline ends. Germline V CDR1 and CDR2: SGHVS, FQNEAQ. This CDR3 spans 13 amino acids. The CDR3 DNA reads TGTGCCAGCAGCTTAACCCAGGCTTACGAGCAGTACTTC. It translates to CASSLTQAYEQYF. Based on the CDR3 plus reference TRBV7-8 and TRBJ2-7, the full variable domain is GAGVSQSPRYKVAKRGQDVALRCDPISGHVSLFWYQQALGQGPEFLTYFQNEAQLDKSGLPSDRFFAERPEGSVSTLKIQRTQQEDSAVYLCASSLTQAYEQYFGPGTRLTVT.

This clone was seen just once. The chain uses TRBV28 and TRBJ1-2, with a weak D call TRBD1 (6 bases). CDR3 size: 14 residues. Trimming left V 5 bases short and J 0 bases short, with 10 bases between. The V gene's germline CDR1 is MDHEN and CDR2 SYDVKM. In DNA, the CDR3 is TGTGCCAGCAGTGGACAGCCTTCTAACTATGGCTACACCTTC. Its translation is CASSGQPSNYGYTF.

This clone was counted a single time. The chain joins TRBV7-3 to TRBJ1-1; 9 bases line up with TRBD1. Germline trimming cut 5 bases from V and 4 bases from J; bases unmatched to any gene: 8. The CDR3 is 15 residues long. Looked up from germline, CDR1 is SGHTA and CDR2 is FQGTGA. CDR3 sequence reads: CASSPTGGGGTEAFF. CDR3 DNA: TGTGCCAGCAGCCCTACAGGGGGCGGGGGCACTGAAGCTTTCTTT.

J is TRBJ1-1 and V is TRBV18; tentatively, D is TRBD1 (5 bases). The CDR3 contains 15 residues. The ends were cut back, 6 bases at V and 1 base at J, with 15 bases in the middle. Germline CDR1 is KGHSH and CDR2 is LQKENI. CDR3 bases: TGTGCCAGCTCCCTTTTGACCGGACAGAACACTGAAGCTTTCTTT. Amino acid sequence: CASSLLTGQNTEAFF.

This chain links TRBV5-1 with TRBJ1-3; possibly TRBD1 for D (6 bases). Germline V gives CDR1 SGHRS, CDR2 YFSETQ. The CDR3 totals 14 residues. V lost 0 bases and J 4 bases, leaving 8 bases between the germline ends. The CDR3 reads CASSLGTGGNTIYF. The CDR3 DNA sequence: TGCGCCAGCAGCTTGGGTACAGGGGGAAACACCATATATTTT.

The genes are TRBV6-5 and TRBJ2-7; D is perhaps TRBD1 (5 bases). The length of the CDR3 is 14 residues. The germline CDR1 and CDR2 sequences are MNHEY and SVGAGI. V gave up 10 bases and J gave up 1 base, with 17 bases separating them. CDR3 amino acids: CATLKTSGSYEQYF. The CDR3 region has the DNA TGTGCCACCCTAAAGACATCAGGGTCCTACGAGCAGTACTTC.

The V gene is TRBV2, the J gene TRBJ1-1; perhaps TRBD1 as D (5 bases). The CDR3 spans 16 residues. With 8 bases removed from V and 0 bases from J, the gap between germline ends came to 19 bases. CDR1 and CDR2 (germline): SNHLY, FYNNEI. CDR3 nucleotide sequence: TGTGCCAGCTATGAAACGACAGTGCCTATGAACACTGAAGCTTTCTTT. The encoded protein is CASYETTVPMNTEAFF. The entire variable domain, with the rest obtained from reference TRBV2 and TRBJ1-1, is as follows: EPEVTQTPSHQVTQMGQEVILRCVPISNHLYFYWYRQILGQKVEFLVSFYNNEISEKSEIFDDQFSVERPDGSNFTLKIRSTKLEDSAMYFCASYETTVPMNTEAFFGQGTRLTVV.

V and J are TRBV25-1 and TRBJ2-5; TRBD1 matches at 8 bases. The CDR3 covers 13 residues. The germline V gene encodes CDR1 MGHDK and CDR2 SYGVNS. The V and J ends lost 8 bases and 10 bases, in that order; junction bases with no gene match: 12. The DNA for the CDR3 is TGTGCCAGCTCGAGGACAGGGCTGTATGACCAGTACTTC. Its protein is CASSRTGLYDQYF. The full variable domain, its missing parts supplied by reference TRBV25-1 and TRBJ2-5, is EADIYQTPRYLVIGTGKKITLECSQTMGHDKMYWYQQDPGMELHLIHYSYGVNSTEKGDLSSESTVSRIRTEHFPLTLESARPSHTSQYLCASSRTGLYDQYFGPGTRLLVL.

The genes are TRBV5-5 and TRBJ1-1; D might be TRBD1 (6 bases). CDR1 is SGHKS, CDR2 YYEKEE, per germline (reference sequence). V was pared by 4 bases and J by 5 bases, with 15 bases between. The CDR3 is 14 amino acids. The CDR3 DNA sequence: TGTGCCAGCAGCCCGCCAACAGGGATTACTGAAGCTTTCTTT. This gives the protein CASSPPTGITEAFF.